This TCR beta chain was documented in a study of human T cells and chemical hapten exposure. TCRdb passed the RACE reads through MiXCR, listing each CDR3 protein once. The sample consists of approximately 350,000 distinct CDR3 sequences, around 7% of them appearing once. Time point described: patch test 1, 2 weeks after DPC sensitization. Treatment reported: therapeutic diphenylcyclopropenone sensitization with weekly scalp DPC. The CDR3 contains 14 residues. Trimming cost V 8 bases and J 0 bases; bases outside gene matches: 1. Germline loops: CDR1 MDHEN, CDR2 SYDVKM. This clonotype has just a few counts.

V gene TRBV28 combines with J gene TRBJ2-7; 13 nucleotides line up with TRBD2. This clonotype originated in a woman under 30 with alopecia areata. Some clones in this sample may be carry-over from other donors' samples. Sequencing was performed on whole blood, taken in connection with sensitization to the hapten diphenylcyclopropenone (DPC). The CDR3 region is CASGLAGVSYEQYF. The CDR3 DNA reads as TGTGCCAGCGGACTAGCGGGGGTCTCCTACGAGCAGTACTTC. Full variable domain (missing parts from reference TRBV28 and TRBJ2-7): DVKVTQSSRYLVKRTGEKVFLECVQDMDHENMFWYRQDPGLGLRLIYFSYDVKMKEKGDIPEGYSVSREKKERFSLILESASTNQTSMYLCASGLAGVSYEQYFGPGTRLTVT.